One sample yielded the 30 T cell receptor beta chains listed below, sequenced in a study of T-cell memory formation after mild COVID-19. TCRdb itself ran the 5' RACE reads through MiXCR, one entry per CDR3 protein. Found here are 450,000 or so distinct CDR3 sequences, around a quarter of them singletons; the top ten hold around 12%. The sequenced sample consisted of PBMCs or a T cell subset sorted from them (not recorded which). All receptors derive from an adult woman who had mild COVID-19 (a few samples of this study predate the infection). Cell type and time point are not known.

The chain combines TRBV27 with TRBJ2-3; 7 nucleotides agree with TRBD2. Unmatched junction bases numbered 8, after V lost 3 bases and J lost 2 bases. In germline, CDR1 is MNHEY, CDR2 SMNVEV (reference sequence). This CDR3 region has 16 residues. The CDR3 coding sequence is TGTGCCAGCAGTTTGGTGGGGGGGACCGACACAGATACGCAGTATTTT. Its protein is CASSLVGGTDTDTQYF.

The V and J genes are TRBV5-1 and TRBJ2-6; 7 nucleotides match TRBD1. This CDR3 contains 16 residues. V lost 4 bases, J lost 2 bases, and 6 bases stayed unmatched. Germline CDR1 and CDR2: SGHRS and YFSETQ. The CDR3 protein is CASSPQTGTGANVLTF. The CDR3 nucleotides are TGCGCCAGCAGCCCCCAGACAGGGACTGGGGCCAACGTCCTGACTTTC.

V usage is TRBV4-1 and J usage is TRBJ2-1; 9 bases agree with TRBD2. The CDR3 totals 16 residues. The trim removed 1 base at V and 5 bases at J, leaving 6 bases unmatched. Germline-derived CDR1 and CDR2 are MGHRA and YSYEKL. The CDR3 sequence is CASSQASGGFHNEQFF. The CDR3 coding sequence is TGCGCCAGCAGCCAAGCGAGCGGGGGGTTTCACAATGAGCAGTTCTTC.

The V gene is TRBV5-1, the J gene TRBJ1-1, with D perhaps matching TRBD1 (6 bases). Germline V CDR1 and CDR2: SGHRS, YFSETQ. The CDR3 is 12 residues long. V lost 5 bases and J 11 bases, leaving 16 bases between the germline ends. CDR3 loop: CASSVQGVDAFF. CDR3 nucleotide sequence: TGCGCCAGCAGTGTACAGGGAGTTGATGCTTTCTTT.

This clonotype was counted ten times or more. V usage is TRBV11-2 and J usage is TRBJ2-7; TRBD1 matches at 7 bases. Trimming took 1 base from V and 2 from J; bases not matched to a gene: 2. Per the germline V gene, CDR1 is SGHAT and CDR2 is FQNNGV. CDR3 length: 14 amino acids. The CDR3 DNA follows: TGTGCCAGCAGCTTAGTGGGACAGCCCTACGAGCAGTACTTC. Encoded protein: CASSLVGQPYEQYF.

This clonotype was seen a few times. The V gene is TRBV15, the J gene TRBJ1-5, with D perhaps matching TRBD1 (5 bases). V lost 1 base to trimming and J lost 16 bases, with 20 bases between them. The V gene's germline CDR1 is LNHNV and CDR2 YYDKDF (reference sequence). The CDR3 totals 14 residues. The CDR3 DNA follows: TGTGCCACCAGCAGAGGGGGACCCACGGCAGGGTTACATTTT. This codes for CATSRGGPTAGLHF.

This clonotype was counted only a few times. This CDR3 is CASSSRLAGGREQFF. The CDR3 nucleotides are TGTGCCAGCAGCTCCAGACTAGCGGGGGGACGTGAGCAGTTCTTC. The genes are TRBV11-2 and TRBJ2-1; 13 nucleotides agree with TRBD2. Germline CDR1 reads SGHAT; CDR2 reads FQNNGV. This CDR3 contains 15 residues. The V gene end was trimmed by 4 bases and the J gene end by 9 bases; junction bases not matched to a gene: 6.

This clonotype came up many times. The junction departs from the called germline gene at one end, perhaps through a read error. J is TRBJ2-7 and V is TRBV6-1, with 7 bases matching TRBD2. This CDR3 region has 17 residues. The germline V gene encodes CDR1 MNHNS and CDR2 SASEGT. The CDR3 DNA is TGTGCCAGCAGGGAAGGGACCTTGGCGGGGGAACCCTCCGAGCAGTACTTC. Translated: CASREGTLAGEPSEQYF.

V gene TRBV18 combines with J gene TRBJ1-1, with D possibly TRBD1 on 5 matching bases. The CDR3 runs 15 residues. Germline loops: CDR1 KGHSH, CDR2 LQKENI. Trimming took off 3 bases at V and 0 bases at J, with 11 bases between the two ends. The CDR3 coding sequence is TGTGCCAGCTCACCGGTCTGGGGCCTGAACACTGAAGCTTTCTTT. Encoded protein: CASSPVWGLNTEAFF.

This clonotype was seen only a few times. The chain carries TRBV27 and TRBJ2-7; D unclear. This CDR3 spans 14 amino acids. The germline CDR1 and CDR2 sequences are MNHEY and SMNVEV (reference sequence). V lost 2 bases, J lost 3 bases, and 11 bases lay in between. The CDR3 region is CASSLLGPLYEQYF. As DNA, the CDR3 is TGTGCCAGCAGTTTACTAGGTCCCCTCTACGAGCAGTACTTC.

In this sample, this clonotype turned up a few times. The chain carries TRBV7-2 and TRBJ2-7; TRBD2 matches 9 bases. The CDR3 runs to 15 residues. Germline V gene data show CDR1 as SGHTA and CDR2 as FQGNSA. With V trimmed by 1 base and J by 0 bases, 1 base remained unmatched. In DNA, the CDR3 is TGTGCCAGCAGCTTAGGGACTAGCGTCTCCTACGAGCAGTACTTC. The encoded protein is CASSLGTSVSYEQYF.

The CDR3 reads CASGFSLSQDTQYF. DNA for the CDR3: TGTGCTAGTGGTTTCTCTCTGAGTCAGGATACGCAGTATTTT. The genes are TRBV12-5 and TRBJ2-3; D not resolved. Germline-derived CDR1 and CDR2 are LGHNT and FRNRAP. The CDR3 consists of 14 residues. Trimming stripped 3 bases from V and 6 bases from J, with 13 bases between. Full variable domain (missing parts from reference TRBV12-5 and TRBJ2-3): DARVTQTPRHKVTEMGQEVTMRCQPILGHNTVFWYRQTMMQGLELLAYFRNRAPLDDSGMPKDRFSAEMPDATLATLKIQPSEPRDSAVYFCASGFSLSQDTQYFGPGTRLTVL.

The chain employs TRBV19 and TRBJ2-7, with 7 bases fitting TRBD2. CDR1 is LNHDA and CDR2 is SQIVND in the germline V gene (reference sequence). The CDR3 sequence is 15 residues long. Trimming took 4 bases from V and 3 from J; bases not matched to a gene: 9. The CDR3 DNA sequence: TGTGCCAGTAGTAAAATGGCGGGAGAAGGCTACGAGCAGTACTTC. It encodes CASSKMAGEGYEQYF.

This clonotype came up a few times. This sequence joins TRBV6-5 and TRBJ2-1; D not resolved. The germline CDR1 and CDR2 sequences are MNHEY and SVGAGI. There are 13 residues in the CDR3. Trimming took off 0 bases at V and 5 bases at J, with 5 bases between the two ends. CDR3 DNA sequence: TGTGCCAGCAGTTACTCTTTGGACAATGAGCAGTTCTTC. This codes for CASSYSLDNEQFF.

The gene calls are TRBV3-1 and TRBJ2-7, with 9 bases fitting TRBD2. Germline trimming cut 7 bases from V and 1 base from J; bases unmatched to any gene: 5. The CDR3 is 14 residues long. CDR1 and CDR2 from the germline V gene are LGHDT and YNNKEL (reference sequence). As DNA, the CDR3 is TGTGCCAGCAATCCAGCGGGGGGTTCCTACGAGCAGTACTTC. Translated: CASNPAGGSYEQYF.

The chain is built from TRBV11-3 and TRBJ2-5; D remains ambiguous. V shed 4 bases and J shed 4 bases, with 10 bases lying between them. The CDR3 extends over 13 amino acids. Germline-derived CDR1 and CDR2 are SGHNT and YENEEA. DNA for the CDR3: TGTGCCAGCAGCTCGCCGAGAGGAGAGACCCAGTACTTC. Translating it yields CASSSPRGETQYF.

This chain connects TRBV6-1 to TRBJ2-3; the D gene could be TRBD1 or TRBD2 (7 bases each). The CDR3 has 15 amino acids. Germline V gene sequence: CDR1 MNHNS, CDR2 SASEGT. Trimming pared 6 bases from V and 6 bases from J, leaving 19 bases between. The CDR3 region has the DNA TGTGCCAGCAGGGGACAGCGGGGTGGGGGGGATACGCAGTATTTT. This gives the protein CASRGQRGGGDTQYF.

This clonotype has only a few counts. The rearrangement uses TRBV2 and TRBJ2-3, with D uncertain. V dropped 7 bases and J dropped 0 bases, with 11 bases sitting between them. Germline V CDR1 and CDR2: SNHLY, FYNNEI. The CDR3 is made up of 14 amino acids. CDR3 amino acids: CASNVGYSTDTQYF. The DNA for the CDR3 is TGTGCCAGCAATGTAGGATATAGCACAGATACGCAGTATTTT.

This chain links TRBV20-1 with TRBJ2-7; D might be TRBD1 (6 bases). V was cut by 3 bases and J by 7 bases, with 10 bases left in between. The CDR3 consists of 11 residues. Germline V gene data show CDR1 as DFQATT and CDR2 as SNEGSKA (reference sequence). CDR3 loop: CSASGDNEQYF. CDR3 bases: TGCAGTGCTAGTGGGGACAATGAGCAGTACTTC.

The chain carries TRBV6-2 or TRBV6-3 and TRBJ1-5; unclear D gene. The CDR3 has 15 residues. V dropped 3 bases and J dropped 1 base, with 10 bases sitting between them. Germline CDR1 and CDR2: MNHEY and SVGEGT. CDR3 nucleotide sequence: TGTGCCAGCAGTTATGTTGCGGTGAGCAATCAGCCCCAGCATTTT. Translated: CASSYVAVSNQPQHF.

There are a few counts of this clonotype. In DNA form, the CDR3 reads TGTGCCAGCAGCCAAGCTCAGGGACAGCAAGAGACCCAGTACTTC. It translates to CASSQAQGQQETQYF. The V and J genes are TRBV4-2 and TRBJ2-5; 7 bases map to TRBD1. The CDR3 covers 15 residues. Germline loops: CDR1 LGHNA, CDR2 YNFKEQ. After removal of 1 base from V and 2 bases from J, the junction contained 4 bases not matched to a gene.

There are a few counts of this clonotype. This chain joins TRBV7-9 and TRBJ2-7, with 14 positions matching TRBD2. V gave up 5 bases and J gave up 3 bases; unmatched junction bases: 3. This CDR3 spans 15 amino acids. Germline CDR1 is SEHNR and CDR2 is FQNEAQ (reference sequence). CDR3 in amino acids: CASSAGTSGSYEQYF. The CDR3 nucleotides are TGTGCCAGCAGCGCCGGGACTAGCGGGAGCTACGAGCAGTACTTC.

This clonotype was detected a few times. V gene TRBV7-2 combines with J gene TRBJ2-5; 10 nucleotides agree with TRBD2. The ends lost 5 bases at V and 5 bases at J; junction bases unmatched: 8. The CDR3 is 15 amino acids. Germline V gene lookup returns CDR1 SGHTA and CDR2 FQGNSA. This CDR3 is CASSRTSGERETQYF. For the CDR3, the DNA is TGTGCCAGCAGCCGAACTAGCGGGGAGAGGGAGACCCAGTACTTC.

The J gene is TRBJ1-1, the V gene TRBV3-1; 9 nucleotides line up with TRBD1. The CDR3 loop spans 16 amino acids. CDR1 and CDR2 from the germline V gene are LGHDT and YNNKEL (reference sequence). With 4 bases clipped from V and 1 base from J, the junction kept 7 bases outside the gene matches. The CDR3 region is CASSPGQGRENTEAFF. The CDR3 DNA sequence: TGTGCCAGCAGCCCCGGACAGGGGCGAGAGAACACTGAAGCTTTCTTT.

The chain couples TRBV5-1 to TRBJ2-1; 10 bases line up with TRBD2. The CDR3 has 15 residues. V trimming: 7 bases; J trimming: 6 bases; junction bases outside the gene matches: 10. CDR1 and CDR2 from the germline V gene are SGHRS and YFSETQ. In nucleotides, the CDR3 is TGCGCCAGCGATCGTCCCAGCGGGGGGGCCAATGAGCAGTTCTTC. This gives the protein CASDRPSGGANEQFF. Filled out from reference TRBV5-1 and TRBJ2-1, the complete variable domain reads KAGVTQTPRYLIKTRGQQVTLSCSPISGHRSVSWYQQTPGQGLQFLFEYFSETQRNKGNFPGRFSGRQFSNSRSEMNVSTLELGDSALYLCASDRPSGGANEQFFGPGTRLTVL.

This clonotype showed up just once. V gene TRBV5-4 combines with J gene TRBJ1-2, with D maybe TRBD1 (5 bases). The length of the CDR3 is 12 residues. V lost 3 bases to trimming and J lost 8 bases, with 11 bases between them. Germline V CDR1 and CDR2: SGHNT, YYREEE (reference sequence). CDR3 in amino acids: CASSSQGRGYTF. DNA for the CDR3: TGTGCCAGCAGCTCCCAGGGACGAGGCTACACCTTC.

The chain recombines TRBV7-8 with TRBJ2-1, with D tentatively TRBD1 (5 bases). This CDR3 contains 15 residues. Trimming cost V 4 bases and J 3 bases, with 13 bases left between them. In germline, CDR1 is SGHVS, CDR2 FQNEAQ. The CDR3 sequence: CASSSRQRSYNEQFF. DNA for the CDR3: TGTGCCAGCAGCTCCCGACAGCGTAGCTACAATGAGCAGTTCTTC.

J is TRBJ2-3 and V is TRBV2, with no clear D. Germline lookup yields CDR1 SNHLY and CDR2 FYNNEI. Trimming shortened V by 6 bases and J by 2 bases, and 12 bases separated the two germline ends. The CDR3 spans 14 residues. Here the CDR3 DNA reads TGTGCCAGCAGGGATTTGGAAACCACAGATACGCAGTATTTT. Translating gives CASRDLETTDTQYF.

This clonotype was seen only a few times. The gene calls are TRBV5-1 and TRBJ2-1; 8 nucleotides agree with TRBD2. The germline gives CDR1 SGHRS, CDR2 YFSETQ. The CDR3 covers 18 residues. V was clipped by 7 bases and J by 7 bases; unmatched bases: 22. CDR3 coding DNA: TGCGCCAGCGCCCGGGACCCCTATCTAGCGGGTTCGGAGAATGAGCAGTTCTTC. It specifies CASARDPYLAGSENEQFF.

The gene calls are TRBV5-1 and TRBJ1-6; D is ambiguous. Trimming shortened V by 3 bases and J by 9 bases, and 22 bases separated the two germline ends. CDR1 and CDR2 from the germline V gene are SGHRS and YFSETQ. The CDR3 is 17 amino acids. The CDR3 loop is CASSSTPTRNAGSPLHF. The DNA of the CDR3 is TGCGCCAGCAGCTCCACCCCGACTCGGAATGCTGGTTCACCCCTCCACTTT.